Here is one TCR beta chain with its context. Its antigen remains unknown. The data belong to a study of shared clonotypes between healthy human individuals. Study-level points and caveats: Estimated clonotype richness was generally higher in naive than memory subsets. In four donors, around 5% of naive CD4 clonotypes appeared in common.

CDR1 MNHEY and CDR2 SVGAGI come from the germline V gene. V was clipped by 7 bases and J by 9 bases; unmatched bases: 12. The CDR3 length is 15 residues. Healthy HIV-negative adults with no recent acute infections or vaccinations were recruited as donors. Generated by immunoSEQ multiplex PCR, the TCRdb table keeps only in-frame clones and is missing some. The data contain roughly 2 million clones, approximately 95% of them singletons. Sequencing used naive CD4+ T cells sorted from blood. Noted subset: CD45RA+ positively selected. The sequence was obtained from a man between 18 and 35 years old in good health. The chain carries TRBV6-5 and TRBJ1-6; 7 bases agree with TRBD1. The CDR3 sequence is CASTFSVTGRSPLHF. The CDR3 DNA follows: TGTGCCAGCACGTTCTCTGTGACAGGGCGTTCACCCCTCCACTTT.